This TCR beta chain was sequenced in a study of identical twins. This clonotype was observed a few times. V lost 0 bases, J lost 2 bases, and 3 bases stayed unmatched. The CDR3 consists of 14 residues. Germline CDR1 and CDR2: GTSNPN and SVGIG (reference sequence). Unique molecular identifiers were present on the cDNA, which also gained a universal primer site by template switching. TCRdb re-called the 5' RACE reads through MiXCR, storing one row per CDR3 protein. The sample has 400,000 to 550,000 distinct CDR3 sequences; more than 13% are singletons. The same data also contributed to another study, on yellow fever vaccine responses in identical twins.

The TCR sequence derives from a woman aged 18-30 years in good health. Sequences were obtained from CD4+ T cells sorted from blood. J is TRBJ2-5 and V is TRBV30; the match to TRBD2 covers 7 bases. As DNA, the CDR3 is TGTGCCTGGAGTGTGGGGGGAGGGCAAGAGACCCAGTACTTC. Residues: CAWSVGGGQETQYF.